This T cell receptor (beta chain) appears in the sequencing data of a study of blood T cell repertoires in COVID-19. Participants came from some 26 US areas, aged roughly 18 to 95 years. Participants were placed into cohorts based on the clinical history they reported. No more than 2 weeks before study entry, exposed participants had met a case of COVID-19. CDR3 size: 15 residues. Germline CDR1 reads SGHKS; CDR2 reads YYEKEE (reference sequence). The germline V and J ends were trimmed by 7 bases and 7 bases, with 18 bases remaining between them. Original analysis: The assay estimated nucleated cells by amplifying reference gene primers. Repertoires were generated with immunoSEQ multiplex PCR, while TCRdb's copy carries only in-frame clones and drops some. The V and J calls and the clone size are those of that table, but D and trimming were determined from the DNA. The top ten clones hold less than 3.5% of a sample with some 300,000 clones, nearly 90% of them seen once.

Sequencing input: PBMCs or T cells enriched from blood (not recorded which). The chain is built from TRBV5-5 and TRBJ1-6, with TRBD1 as a possible D gene (5 bases). The receptor's source is a woman aged 45 to 65 who had been exposed to COVID-19. The CDR3, as DNA: TGTGCCAGCCAACATCCGGGGGGAGCCAATTCACCCCTCCACTTT. Its protein product is CASQHPGGANSPLHF.